This T cell receptor beta chain was sequenced during a study of blood T cell repertoires in COVID-19. Study summary: Samples came from the United States, Italy and Spain, spanning acute and convalescent COVID-19. PBMCs, B-cell-depleted T cells, or T cells were the source of the cDNA or gDNA that made up the material.

Authors' methods: Reference gene primer amplification in the assay estimated nucleated cell counts. Produced via immunoSEQ multiplex PCR; TCRdb's table is partial and in-frame only. V, J and clone size were drawn from that table, and D and trimming were deduced from the DNA. The sample includes approximately 260,000 clones, 70% to 90% of them seen just once. Germline assignment: CDR1 SGHRS and CDR2 YFSETQ. Trimming took 0 bases from V and 5 from J; bases not matched to a gene: 5. The CDR3 consists of 16 residues. The table lists this clone with a few counts. The chain has TRBV5-1 and TRBJ2-5; 12 nucleotides match TRBD1. This receptor was identified in an older woman with acute or convalescent COVID-19. The specimen sequenced was peripheral blood. The CDR3 coding sequence is TGCGCCAGCAGCTTGGCCGGGACAGGGGGCCCCGAGACCCAGTACTTC. Translated, it gives CASSLAGTGGPETQYF.